The 12 T cell receptor beta chains presented below share a single source sample, sequenced in a study of CD8+ T cells in alopecia areata. Once RNA had been extracted, it was reverse transcribed into cDNA to act as the sequencing template. The data were produced by immunoSEQ multiplex PCR, yet TCRdb's version contains in-frame clones alone and is incomplete. The sample yields a few hundred thousand clones, roughly 56% seen once. Treatment of the sample: oral pan-JAK inhibitor, 5-10 mg twice daily. Specimen: CD4+ T cells sorted from blood, collected at week 4, from a patient treated with tofacitinib. The receptors originated from a human donor with alopecia areata.

This clone was observed a few times. J is TRBJ1-1 and V is TRBV28, with TRBD1 as a possible D gene (6 bases). This CDR3 region has 17 residues. Between the trimmed V and J ends, which lost 2 bases and 0 bases, there was a span of 16 bases. Germline lookup yields CDR1 MDHEN and CDR2 SYDVKM. Here the CDR3 reads CASSLTGGAGMNTEAFF. DNA for the CDR3: TGTGCCAGCAGTTTAACCGGGGGCGCAGGAATGAACACTGAAGCTTTCTTT.

This sequence joins TRBV5-6 and TRBJ2-1, with 11 bases aligning to TRBD1. The CDR3 length is 15 residues. Trimming cost V 0 bases and J 7 bases; bases outside gene matches: 3. Germline assignment: CDR1 SGHDT and CDR2 YYEEEE. CDR3 protein: CASSLEGTGGNEQFF. The CDR3 DNA follows: TGTGCCAGCAGCTTGGAAGGGACAGGGGGGAATGAGCAGTTCTTC.

This clone was recorded a few times. This chain connects TRBV18 to TRBJ2-3; D tentatively reads TRBD1 or TRBD2 (6 bases each). Trimming shortened V by 2 bases and J by 5 bases, and 20 bases separated the two germline ends. The CDR3 sequence is 17 residues long. In germline, CDR1 is KGHSH, CDR2 LQKENI. The CDR3 loop is CASSPTSGGAVVDTQYF. CDR3 in DNA: TGTGCCAGCTCACCAACCTCCGGGGGCGCAGTTGTAGATACGCAGTATTTT.

Regarding this clone: Other DNA variants within this sample encode the same CDR3. CDR3 nucleotide sequence: TGCAGCGTTGTAGGTACGGTGAACACTGAAGCTTTCTTT. It is translated as CSVVGTVNTEAFF. The V gene is TRBV29-1, the J gene TRBJ1-1; D remains ambiguous. The V end lost 4 bases, the J end lost 0 bases, and 9 bases lay between the germline ends. The germline gives CDR1 SQVTM, CDR2 ANQGSEA. The CDR3 sequence is 13 residues long.

This clone was seen more than once but under ten times. The V call is TRBV11-1, the J call TRBJ2-5; D might be TRBD1 (6 bases). CDR1 and CDR2 (germline): SGHAT, FQDESV (reference sequence). The CDR3 consists of 13 residues. Trimming removed 3 bases at V and 7 bases at J, with 12 bases between. In nucleotides, the CDR3 is TGTGCCAGCAGCTTCAACAGGGAAGGGACCCAGTACTTC. This gives the protein CASSFNREGTQYF.

The chain has TRBV30 and TRBJ2-3, with 7 bases that match TRBD2. The V gene's germline CDR1 is GTSNPN and CDR2 SVGIG (reference sequence). Trimming removed 7 bases from V and 0 bases from J; junction bases left unmatched: 10. The CDR3 spans 15 residues. The CDR3 loop is CASNQRGSSTDTQYF. The CDR3 DNA reads as TGTGCCTCGAATCAGCGGGGATCTAGCACAGATACGCAGTATTTT.

This rearrangement joins TRBV14 to TRBJ2-3; D might be TRBD2 (5 bases). The germline CDR1 and CDR2 sequences are SGHDN and FVKESK. This CDR3 has 16 residues. Deletions cut 5 bases from V and 1 base from J, with 16 bases between. CDR3 DNA: TGTGCCAGCAGCAAACCGTATCGGGGAGGCACAGATACGCAGTATTTT. It yields the protein CASSKPYRGGTDTQYF. Full variable domain (missing parts from reference TRBV14 and TRBJ2-3): EAGVTQFPSHSVIEKGQTVTLRCDPISGHDNLYWYRRVMGKEIKFLLHFVKESKQDESGMPNNRFLAERTGGTYSTLKVQPAELEDSGVYFCASSKPYRGGTDTQYFGPGTRLTVL.

The chain links TRBV6-1 to TRBJ2-6, with D possibly TRBD1 on 5 matching bases. The CDR3 is 15 residues long. Trimming took 3 bases from V and 1 from J, leaving 7 bases between them. CDR1 and CDR2 from the germline V gene are MNHNS and SASEGT. In nucleotides, the CDR3 is TGTGCCAGCAGTGATAGGGGATCTGGGGCCAACGTCCTGACTTTC. Its protein is CASSDRGSGANVLTF.

This chain joins TRBV2 and TRBJ1-1; D may be TRBD1 (5 bases). CDR3 length: 11 residues. The V gene's germline CDR1 is SNHLY and CDR2 FYNNEI. V lost 11 bases, J lost 4 bases, and 11 bases lay in between. This CDR3 is CARGDGTEAFF. The CDR3 DNA is TGTGCCCGGGGCGACGGCACTGAAGCTTTCTTT.

V usage is TRBV6-6 and J usage is TRBJ1-6, with a possible D match to TRBD1 (6 bases). The CDR3 is 16 residues long. The V gene lost 4 bases and the J gene lost 6 bases, with 16 bases spanning the gap. CDR1 and CDR2 from the germline V gene are MNHNY and SVGAGI (reference sequence). The CDR3: CASSSGPTGLNSPLHF. DNA of the CDR3: TGTGCCAGCAGTTCCGGTCCGACAGGCCTTAATTCACCCCTCCACTTT.

The chain is built from TRBV4-3 and TRBJ1-2, with D hard to call. Germline V gene data show CDR1 as LGHNA and CDR2 as YSLEER. V lost 1 base and J lost 3, with 9 bases in between. This CDR3 has 14 residues. The chain's CDR3 is CASSQGVVDYGYTF. The CDR3, as DNA: TGCGCCAGCAGCCAAGGAGTAGTTGACTATGGCTACACCTTC.

The chain's CDR3 is CASSSGTGRWTDTQYF. For the CDR3, the DNA is TGCGCCAGCAGCTCGGGGACCGGGAGGTGGACAGATACGCAGTATTTT. This rearrangement joins TRBV5-1 to TRBJ2-3, with 7 bases aligning to TRBD2. Germline-derived CDR1 and CDR2 are SGHRS and YFSETQ. The CDR3 is 16 residues long. The V gene end was trimmed by 3 bases and the J gene end by 3 bases; junction bases not matched to a gene: 10.